This T cell receptor (beta chain) was identified in a study of blood T cell repertoires in COVID-19. Sequencing was performed with immunoSEQ multiplex PCR; in TCRdb, only in-frame clones are kept and a portion is missing. The sample has more than 80,000 clones, about 80% seen once; the top ten hold roughly 15%. Germline CDR1 reads SGHVS; CDR2 reads FNYEAQ. CDR3 length: 15 amino acids. The V gene end was trimmed by 2 bases and the J gene end by 6 bases; junction bases not matched to a gene: 5. Sequences were obtained from peripheral blood. This receptor was obtained from a human donor in a cohort sampled during active COVID-19. The rearrangement links TRBV7-6 to TRBJ2-3, with 10 bases identical to TRBD1. In DNA, the CDR3 is TGTGCCAGCAGCTTAAGCGACAGGGGGCGGGATACGCAGTATTTT. Its protein is CASSLSDRGRDTQYF.